This TCR beta chain was captured in a study of human T cells and chemical hapten exposure. As to this clonotype: Antigen unknown.

CDR3 size: 15 residues. Per germline, CDR1 SGHDT and CDR2 YYEEEE. The V segment lost 4 bases and the J segment 6 bases; nucleotides outside the gene matches: 7. Whole-study findings and limits: No shift was seen in TCRs above 1 in 1000 frequency with DPC sensitization.

As to time point: healthy volunteer bleed at 2 weeks. Total RNA was extracted from unfractionated whole blood. TCRdb re-called the RACE reads through MiXCR, storing one row per CDR3 protein. The repertoire holds some 46,000 distinct CDR3 sequences, with around 4.5% as singletons. The source is a female donor in good health. Some clones in this sample may be carry-over from other donors' samples. V is TRBV5-6 and J is TRBJ2-1; 10 bases are shared with TRBD2. Sequencing was performed on whole blood. In nucleotides, the CDR3 is TGTGCCAGCAGCCCCTTAGCGGGGGGCCGCAATGAGCAGTTCTTC. Translated, it gives CASSPLAGGRNEQFF.